This TCR beta chain was obtained from a study of T cell repertoires in cytomegalovirus infection. This clonotype was counted ten times or more. One entry per CDR3 protein, called by TCRdb with MiXCR from the reads. The data show around 210,000 distinct CDR3 sequences, roughly 6.5% seen once. The sample was PBMCs. The source of this sequence is a human donor in good health (CMV status not recorded). Some clones in this sample may be carry-over from other donors' samples.

For the CDR3, the DNA is TGTGCCAGCAGCCCAAGTACAGGGGGAGGTTACGAGCAGTACTTC. Protein: CASSPSTGGGYEQYF. J is TRBJ2-7 and V is TRBV7-9, with 8 bases matching TRBD1. Germline values: CDR1 SEHNR, CDR2 FQNEAQ (reference sequence). This CDR3 has 15 residues. V shed 5 bases and J 4 bases; nucleotides not matched to a gene: 10.